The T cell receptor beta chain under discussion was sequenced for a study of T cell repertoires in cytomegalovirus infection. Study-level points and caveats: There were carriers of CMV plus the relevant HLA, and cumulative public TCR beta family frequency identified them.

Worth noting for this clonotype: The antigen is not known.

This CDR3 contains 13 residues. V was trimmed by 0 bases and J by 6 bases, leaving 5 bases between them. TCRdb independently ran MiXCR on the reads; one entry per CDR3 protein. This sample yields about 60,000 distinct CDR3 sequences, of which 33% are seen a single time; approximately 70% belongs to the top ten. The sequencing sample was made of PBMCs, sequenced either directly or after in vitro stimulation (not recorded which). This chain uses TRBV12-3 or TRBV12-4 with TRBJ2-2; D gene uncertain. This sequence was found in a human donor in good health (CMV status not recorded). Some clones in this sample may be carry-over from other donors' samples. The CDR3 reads CASSLAEAGELFF. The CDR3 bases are TGTGCCAGCAGTTTAGCGGAAGCCGGGGAGCTGTTTTTT.